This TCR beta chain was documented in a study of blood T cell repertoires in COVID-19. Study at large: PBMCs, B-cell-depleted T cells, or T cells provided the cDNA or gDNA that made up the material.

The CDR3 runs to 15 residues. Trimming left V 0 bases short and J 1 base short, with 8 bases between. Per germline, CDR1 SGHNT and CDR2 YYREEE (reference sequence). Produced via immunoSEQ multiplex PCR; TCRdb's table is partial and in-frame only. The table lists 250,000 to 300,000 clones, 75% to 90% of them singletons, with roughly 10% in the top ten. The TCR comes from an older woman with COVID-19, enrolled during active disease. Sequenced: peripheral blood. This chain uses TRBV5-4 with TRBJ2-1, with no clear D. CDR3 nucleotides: TGTGCCAGCAGCTTGGGTAGCCCTTCCTACAATGAGCAGTTCTTC. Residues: CASSLGSPSYNEQFF.